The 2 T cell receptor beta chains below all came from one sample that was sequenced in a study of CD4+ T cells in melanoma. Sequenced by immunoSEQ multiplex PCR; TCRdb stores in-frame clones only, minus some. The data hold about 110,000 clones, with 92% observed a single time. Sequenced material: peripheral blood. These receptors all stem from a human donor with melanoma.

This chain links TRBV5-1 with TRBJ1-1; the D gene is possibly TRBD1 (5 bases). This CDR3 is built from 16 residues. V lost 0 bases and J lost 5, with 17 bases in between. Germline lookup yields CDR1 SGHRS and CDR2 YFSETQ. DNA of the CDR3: TGCGCCAGCAGCTTGGAACCAGGGTTAGGCGGAACTGAAGCTTTCTTT. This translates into CASSLEPGLGGTEAFF.

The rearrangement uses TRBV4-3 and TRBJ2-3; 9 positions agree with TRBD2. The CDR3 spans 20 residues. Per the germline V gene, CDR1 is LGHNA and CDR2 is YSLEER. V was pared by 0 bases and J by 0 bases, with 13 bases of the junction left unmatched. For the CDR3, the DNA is TGCGCCAGCAGCCAAGATTTCGCGGGAGGGCCAGGAGGTAGCACAGATACGCAGTATTTT. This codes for CASSQDFAGGPGGSTDTQYF.